Below, one TCR beta chain is given with its context. As yet, its antigen is unknown. Germline assignment: CDR1 SGHDT and CDR2 YYEEEE. The CDR3 covers 12 residues. Trimming left V 5 bases short and J 10 bases short, with 10 bases between. The sample originates from a study of shared clonotypes between healthy human individuals. Naive CD8 cells, CD45RO-negative and positively selected for CCR7, excluded terminally differentiated effector memory CD45RA+ cells. Donation came from healthy HIV-negative adults that had no recent acute infections or vaccinations. Method: immunoSEQ multiplex PCR; TCRdb's copy keeps in-frame clones and lacks some. This sample has some 2,000,000 clones, with about 95% found just once. Broader study findings: Naive subsets tended to show greater estimated richness than memory subsets. Generation probabilities of non-shared clonotypes were lower (relative to those shared by all four donors). Incompleteness in sorted-subset sequencing, despite large depth, was shown by rarefaction.

Sequenced input: naive CD8+ T cells sorted from blood. This receptor was taken from a man aged 18 to 30 in good health. The chain is built from TRBV5-6 and TRBJ1-6; D is ambiguous. The CDR3 spells CASRQWNSPLHF. The CDR3 DNA reads TGTGCCAGCAGGCAGTGGAACTCACCCCTCCACTTT.